Described below is a single TCR beta chain sequence and its context. The antigen is unknown. CDR3 length equals 14 residues. V lost 4 bases, J lost 0 bases, and 10 bases lay in between. These data come from a study of blood T cells in healthy people across ages. Whole-study findings and limits: Calculation of diversity from one million T cells yielded estimates considered to be underestimates. Higher diversity and more naive CD4+ cells were features of long-lived donors, compared to aged donors. Per million T cells, TCR beta diversity dropped roughly linearly as age increased.

A sample-barcoded 5' primer and a J-beta primer mix were used in a second PCR of roughly 7 to 12 cycles. TCRdb re-called the 5' RACE reads through MiXCR, storing one row per CDR3 protein. In the table there are some 710,000 distinct CDR3 sequences, roughly 20% of which are singletons. The receptor comes from a man between 65 and 80 years old in good health. The V and J genes are TRBV12-3 or TRBV12-4 and TRBJ2-7; D is unresolved. Sequenced sample: blood. CDR3 sequence: CASSWADSSYEQYF. CDR3 DNA sequence: TGTGCCAGCAGTTGGGCAGATAGCTCCTACGAGCAGTACTTC.